This T cell receptor beta chain is from a study of blood T cell repertoires in COVID-19. Authors' methods: Quantification of nucleated cells was approximated via reference gene primer amplification. The data were produced by immunoSEQ multiplex PCR, yet TCRdb's version contains in-frame clones alone and is incomplete. V and J calls and clone size are as listed in that table; D and trimming were resolved from the DNA. This table holds over 200,000 clones, roughly 80% found once. Germline CDR1 and CDR2: LNHDA and SQIVND (reference sequence). The CDR3 covers 15 residues. V shed 7 bases and J 0 bases; nucleotides not matched to a gene: 8.

This receptor was obtained from a woman between 35 and 50 years old with active or convalescent COVID-19. Sequences were obtained from peripheral blood. The rearrangement links TRBV19 to TRBJ2-7, with 8 positions matching TRBD1. The CDR3 here is CASKDRQGSSYEQYF. The CDR3 DNA is TGTGCCAGTAAAGATCGACAGGGGAGCTCCTACGAGCAGTACTTC.